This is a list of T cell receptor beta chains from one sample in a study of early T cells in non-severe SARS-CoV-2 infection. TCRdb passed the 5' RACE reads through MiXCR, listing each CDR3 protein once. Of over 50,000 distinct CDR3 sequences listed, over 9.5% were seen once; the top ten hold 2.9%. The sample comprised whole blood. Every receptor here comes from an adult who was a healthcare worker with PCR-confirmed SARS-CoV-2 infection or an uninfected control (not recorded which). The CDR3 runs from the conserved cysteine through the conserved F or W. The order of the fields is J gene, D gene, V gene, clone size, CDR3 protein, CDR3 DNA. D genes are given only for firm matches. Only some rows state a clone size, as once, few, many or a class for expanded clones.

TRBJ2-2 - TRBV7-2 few CASSLVAGSNTGELFF TGTGCCAGCAGCTTAGTGGCGGGCTCGAACACCGGGGAGCTGTTTTTT
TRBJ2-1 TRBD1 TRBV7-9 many CASSLYGQVFGNEQFF TGTGCCAGCAGCTTATACGGACAGGTCTTTGGGAATGAGCAGTTCTTC
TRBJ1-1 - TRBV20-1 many CRAPRDSVSNTEAFF TGCAGGGCTCCTCGGGACTCCGTCTCGAACACTGAAGCTTTCTTT
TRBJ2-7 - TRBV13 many CASSLVAGAHEQYF TGTGCCAGCAGCTTAGTGGCAGGGGCCCACGAGCAGTACTTC
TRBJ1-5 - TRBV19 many CASSIGGGDDQPQHF TGTGCCAGTAGTATTGGAGGGGGTGATGATCAGCCCCAGCATTTT
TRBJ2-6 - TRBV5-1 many CASSHSLSGANVLTF TGCGCCAGCAGCCACAGCCTCTCTGGGGCCAACGTCCTGACTTTC
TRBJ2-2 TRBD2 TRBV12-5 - CASGLVQASGGTGELFF TGTGCTAGTGGTTTGGTACAGGCTAGCGGGGGCACCGGGGAGCTGTTTTTT
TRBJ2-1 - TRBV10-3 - CAISESGRDDEQFF TGTGCCATCAGTGAGTCCGGAAGGGACGATGAGCAGTTCTTC
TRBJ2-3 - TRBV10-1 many CASSGAGERTDTQYF TGCGCCAGCAGTGGAGCCGGTGAGCGCACAGATACGCAGTATTTT
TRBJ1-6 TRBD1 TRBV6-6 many CASSYPARQGNRSPLHF TGTGCCAGCAGTTACCCCGCCAGACAGGGCAACCGATCACCCCTCCACTTT
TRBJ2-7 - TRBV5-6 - CASSLDSGEQYF TGTGCCAGCAGCTTGGACAGTGGCGAGCAGTACTTC
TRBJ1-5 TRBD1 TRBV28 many CASNDRGKQPQHF TGTGCCAGCAATGACAGGGGAAAACAGCCCCAGCATTTT